A single sample gave rise to the 17 T cell receptor beta chains below, sequenced in a study of T-cell reconstitution after alpha-beta-depleted transplantation in children. This sample's TCRbeta library carried unique molecular identifier barcodes. In TCRdb, the PCR reads were re-called with MiXCR into one record per CDR3 protein. The sample records a few hundred thousand distinct CDR3 sequences, over 20% being singletons. The sequencing used PBMCs, collected before TCRalphabeta/CD19-depleted stem cell transplant. All receptors derive from a boy younger than two with Wiskott-Aldrich syndrome, due to receive a stem cell transplant.

The chain employs TRBV15 and TRBJ2-7; perhaps TRBD1 as D (6 bases). Trimming stripped 3 bases from V and 0 bases from J, with 18 bases between. The CDR3 contains 17 residues. From germline, CDR1 is LNHNV and CDR2 YYDKDF (reference sequence). The CDR3 sequence is CATSSLDSPSFSYEQYF. CDR3 coding DNA: TGTGCCACCAGCAGTCTGGACAGTCCCAGCTTCTCCTACGAGCAGTACTTC.

The rearrangement joins TRBV20-1 to TRBJ2-5, with 8 bases aligning to TRBD2. The ends lost 7 bases at V and 1 base at J; junction bases unmatched: 5. Germline loops: CDR1 DFQATT, CDR2 SNEGSKA (reference sequence). This CDR3 spans 13 amino acids. Here the CDR3 reads CSGSGSIQETQYF. The CDR3 coding sequence is TGCAGTGGCAGCGGGAGCATCCAAGAGACCCAGTACTTC.

This chain links TRBV14 with TRBJ1-1; D remains ambiguous. V was shortened by 1 base and J by 0 bases, with 15 bases between the two germline ends. CDR1 is SGHDN and CDR2 is FVKESK in the germline V gene. This CDR3 spans 17 amino acids. The CDR3 is CASSQAFGGRLNTEAFF. In nucleotides, the CDR3 is TGTGCCAGCAGCCAAGCATTCGGCGGTCGGCTGAACACTGAAGCTTTCTTT.

The chain employs TRBV5-4 and TRBJ2-3, with 14 bases that match TRBD2. This CDR3 is built from 17 residues. V trimming: 0 bases; J trimming: 3 bases; junction bases outside the gene matches: 3. Germline V CDR1 and CDR2: SGHNT, YYREEE (reference sequence). CDR3: CASSLAGTSGGTDTQYF. DNA for the CDR3: TGTGCCAGCAGCTTGGCCGGGACTAGCGGGGGAACAGATACGCAGTATTTT.

This clonotype has just a few counts. The chain has TRBV6-1 and TRBJ2-7; 8 bases match TRBD1. The CDR3 sequence is 13 residues long. Germline values: CDR1 MNHNS, CDR2 SASEGT. Trimming removed 10 bases from V and 4 bases from J; junction bases left unmatched: 9. The CDR3 here is CATKPDRVYEQYF. The CDR3 nucleotides read TGTGCCACCAAGCCGGACAGGGTGTACGAGCAGTACTTC.

The chain uses TRBV5-1 and TRBJ2-6; D is unresolved. CDR1 is SGHRS and CDR2 is YFSETQ in the germline V gene. The CDR3 extends over 17 amino acids. V was shortened by 0 bases and J by 0 bases, with 10 bases between the two germline ends. This CDR3 reads CASSLGIQYSGANVLTF. The CDR3 DNA follows: TGCGCCAGCAGCTTGGGCATACAGTACTCTGGGGCCAACGTCCTGACTTTC.

In this sample, this clonotype turned up a few times. V gene TRBV10-3 combines with J gene TRBJ2-1, with D uncertain. CDR3 length: 13 residues. V shed 0 bases and J shed 7 bases, with 7 bases lying between them. Germline loops: CDR1 ENHRY, CDR2 SYGVKD. CDR3 DNA sequence: TGTGCCATCAGTGAGTCGAGCAGGAATGAGCAGTTCTTC. Protein sequence: CAISESSRNEQFF.

V is TRBV18 and J is TRBJ1-1; 9 bases line up with TRBD1. Germline V gives CDR1 KGHSH, CDR2 LQKENI. The CDR3 is made up of 15 amino acids. J lost 13 bases, V lost 3 bases, and 15 bases had no gene match. CDR3 sequence: CASSPMTVGQGWFFF. The CDR3 bases are TGTGCCAGCTCACCTATGACCGTGGGACAGGGCTGGTTTTTCTTT.

The V call is TRBV29-1, the J call TRBJ2-1, with 8 positions matching TRBD2. The V gene's germline CDR1 is SQVTM and CDR2 ANQGSEA. This CDR3 comprises 16 residues. V lost 7 bases and J lost 7; bases outside the gene matches: 18. The CDR3 region is CSAFTAFTSGRNEQFF. As DNA, the CDR3 is TGCAGCGCGTTCACGGCTTTTACTAGCGGAAGGAATGAGCAGTTCTTC.

Only a few counts were recorded for this clonotype. This chain joins TRBV7-9 and TRBJ2-2; D possibly corresponds to TRBD2 (5 bases). CDR1 and CDR2 (germline): SEHNR, FQNEAQ (reference sequence). Between the trimmed V and J ends, which lost 5 bases and 0 bases, there was a span of 10 bases. The CDR3 is 15 residues long. This CDR3 is CASSSKLANTGELFF. The CDR3, as DNA: TGTGCCAGCAGCAGTAAACTAGCGAACACCGGGGAGCTGTTTTTT.

The chain recombines TRBV5-1 with TRBJ2-1; D is possibly TRBD2 (5 bases). Germline CDR1 reads SGHRS; CDR2 reads YFSETQ. The V gene lost 2 bases and the J gene lost 1 base, with 10 bases spanning the gap. The CDR3 has 15 residues. The CDR3 here is CASSFAGPSYNEQFF. The CDR3 DNA follows: TGCGCCAGCAGCTTTGCGGGCCCTTCCTACAATGAGCAGTTCTTC. Filled out from reference TRBV5-1 and TRBJ2-1, the complete variable domain reads KAGVTQTPRYLIKTRGQQVTLSCSPISGHRSVSWYQQTPGQGLQFLFEYFSETQRNKGNFPGRFSGRQFSNSRSEMNVSTLELGDSALYLCASSFAGPSYNEQFFGPGTRLTVL.

V is TRBV7-8 and J is TRBJ2-3, with D hard to call. V dropped 5 bases and J dropped 5 bases, with 11 bases sitting between them. This CDR3 contains 13 residues. The V gene's germline CDR1 is SGHVS and CDR2 FQNEAQ. This CDR3 is CASSVLRLDTQYF. The CDR3, as DNA: TGTGCCAGCAGCGTCCTAAGGCTAGATACGCAGTATTTT.

Only a few counts were recorded for this clonotype. The CDR3 sequence is CSARGPGLSSYEQYF. The CDR3 DNA follows: TGCAGTGCTAGAGGCCCAGGTCTCAGCTCCTACGAGCAGTACTTC. The chain is built from TRBV20-1 and TRBJ2-7, with D unclear. Germline CDR1 is DFQATT and CDR2 is SNEGSKA (reference sequence). The CDR3 length is 15 residues. Deletions cut 1 base from V and 0 bases from J, with 13 bases between.

DNA of the CDR3: TGCAGTCAAGGGACAGTCCAAGAGACCCAGTACTTC. It is translated as CSQGTVQETQYF. The V call is TRBV20-1, the J call TRBJ2-5; 7 positions agree with TRBD1. V was clipped by 8 bases and J by 1 base; unmatched bases: 4. CDR1 is DFQATT, CDR2 SNEGSKA, per germline (reference sequence). This CDR3 is built from 12 residues.

The chain couples TRBV7-9 to TRBJ2-1; D is ambiguous. This CDR3 has 15 residues. Germline V gene data show CDR1 as SEHNR and CDR2 as FQNEAQ (reference sequence). V was trimmed by 1 base and J by 4 bases, leaving 11 bases between them. Here the CDR3 DNA reads TGTGCCAGCAGCTTAGGACTGCGAAATTACAATGAGCAGTTCTTC. Amino acids: CASSLGLRNYNEQFF.

In its sample, this clonotype was seen once. The chain couples TRBV24-1 to TRBJ1-2; perhaps TRBD1 as D (6 bases). V lost 2 bases to trimming and J lost 5 bases, with 17 bases between them. The V gene's germline CDR1 is KGHDR and CDR2 SFDVKD. The CDR3 sequence is 16 residues long. The CDR3 bases are TGTGCCACCAGTGATTCCCGCAGGGGCGCTTTGTATGGCTACACCTTC. Translated, it gives CATSDSRRGALYGYTF.

This clonotype has just a few counts. Here the CDR3 reads CASSLVAGNYGYTF. The CDR3, as DNA: TGCGCCAGCAGCTTGGTGGCAGGGAACTATGGCTACACCTTC. V usage is TRBV5-1 and J usage is TRBJ1-2, with D possibly TRBD1 on 5 matching bases. This CDR3 region has 14 residues. The V gene lost 0 bases and the J gene lost 2 bases, with 8 bases spanning the gap. Germline CDR1 is SGHRS and CDR2 is YFSETQ. Complete variable domain (other parts from reference TRBV5-1 and TRBJ1-2): KAGVTQTPRYLIKTRGQQVTLSCSPISGHRSVSWYQQTPGQGLQFLFEYFSETQRNKGNFPGRFSGRQFSNSRSEMNVSTLELGDSALYLCASSLVAGNYGYTFGSGTRLTVV.